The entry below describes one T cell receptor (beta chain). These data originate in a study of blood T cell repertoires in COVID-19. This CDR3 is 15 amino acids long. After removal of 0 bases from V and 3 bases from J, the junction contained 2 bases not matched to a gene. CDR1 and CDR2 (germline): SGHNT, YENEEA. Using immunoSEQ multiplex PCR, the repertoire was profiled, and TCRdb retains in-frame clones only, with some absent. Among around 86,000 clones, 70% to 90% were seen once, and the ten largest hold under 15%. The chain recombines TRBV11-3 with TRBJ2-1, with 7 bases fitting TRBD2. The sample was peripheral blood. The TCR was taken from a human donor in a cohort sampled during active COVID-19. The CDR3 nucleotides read TGTGCCAGCAGCTTAGAGGGGGGGTTCTACAATGAGCAGTTCTTC. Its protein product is CASSLEGGFYNEQFF.